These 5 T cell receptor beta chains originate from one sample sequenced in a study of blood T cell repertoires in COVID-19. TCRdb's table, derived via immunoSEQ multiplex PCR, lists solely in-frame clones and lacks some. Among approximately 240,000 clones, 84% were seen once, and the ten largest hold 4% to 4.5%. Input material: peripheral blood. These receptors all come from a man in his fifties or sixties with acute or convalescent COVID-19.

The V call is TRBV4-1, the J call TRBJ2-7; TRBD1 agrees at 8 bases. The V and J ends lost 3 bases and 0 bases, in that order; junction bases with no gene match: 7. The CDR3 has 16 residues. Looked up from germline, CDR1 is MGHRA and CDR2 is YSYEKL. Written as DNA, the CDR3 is TGCGCCAGCAGCCACTTAAGACAGGGGAGCTCCTACGAGCAGTACTTC. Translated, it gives CASSHLRQGSSYEQYF.

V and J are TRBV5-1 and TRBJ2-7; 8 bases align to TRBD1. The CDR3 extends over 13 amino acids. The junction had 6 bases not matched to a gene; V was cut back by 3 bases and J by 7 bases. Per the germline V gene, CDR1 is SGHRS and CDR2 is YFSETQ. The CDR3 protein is CASSSTGVPEQYF. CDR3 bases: TGCGCCAGCAGCTCGACAGGGGTGCCTGAGCAGTACTTC.

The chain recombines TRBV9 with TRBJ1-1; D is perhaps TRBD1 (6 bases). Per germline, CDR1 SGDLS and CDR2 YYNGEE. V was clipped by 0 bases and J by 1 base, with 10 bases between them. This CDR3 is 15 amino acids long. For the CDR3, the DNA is TGTGCCAGCAGCGTAGGGGACACTTGGAACACTGAAGCTTTCTTT. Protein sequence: CASSVGDTWNTEAFF.

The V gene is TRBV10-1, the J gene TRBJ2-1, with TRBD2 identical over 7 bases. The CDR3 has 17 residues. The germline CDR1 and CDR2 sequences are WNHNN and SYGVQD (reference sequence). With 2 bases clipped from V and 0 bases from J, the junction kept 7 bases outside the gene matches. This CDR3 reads CASSEGLAGASYNEQFF. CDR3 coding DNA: TGCGCCAGCAGTGAGGGTCTGGCGGGAGCCTCCTACAATGAGCAGTTCTTC.

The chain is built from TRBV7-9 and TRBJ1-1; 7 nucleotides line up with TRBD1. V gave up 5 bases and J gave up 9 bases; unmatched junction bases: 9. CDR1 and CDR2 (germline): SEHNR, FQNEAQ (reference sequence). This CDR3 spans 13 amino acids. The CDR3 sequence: CASSTGQAIKAFF. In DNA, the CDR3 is TGTGCCAGCAGCACCGGACAGGCGATTAAAGCTTTCTTT.